These T cell receptor beta chains were read from a single sample in a study of blood T cell repertoires in COVID-19. Here immunoSEQ multiplex PCR was the method, and the copy in TCRdb shows in-frame clones only, minus some. In the table there are about 170,000 clones, about 74% of which are singletons. The sample taken for sequencing was peripheral blood. Receptors originate from a man in his fifties or sixties with acute or convalescent COVID-19. The CDR3 runs from the conserved cysteine through the conserved F or W. The D gene is left open where the match is weak. Size is stated for part of the rows, as once, few or many counts, or as a class when the clone is expanded.

j_call: TRBJ2-1
clone_size: -
v_call: TRBV19
d_call: TRBD2
cdr3_nt: TGTGCCACTCAAGAGAGCGGGGGTACCTACAATGAGCAGTTCTTC
cdr3_aa: CATQESGGTYNEQFF

j_call: TRBJ1-1
clone_size: -
v_call: TRBV18
d_call: TRBD1
cdr3_nt: TGTGCCAGCTCATCGAACAGGGGCGAATCTGTTAACACTGAAGCTTTCTTT
cdr3_aa: CASSSNRGESVNTEAFF

j_call: TRBJ2-2
clone_size: -
v_call: TRBV28
d_call: TRBD2
cdr3_nt: TGTGCCAGCACCAACCGATTGCGGGGGGGGAACACCGGGGAGCTGTTTTTT
cdr3_aa: CASTNRLRGGNTGELFF

j_call: TRBJ2-2
clone_size: few
v_call: TRBV5-1
d_call: -
cdr3_nt: TGCGCCAGCAGCCCCCGGACAGACAGTACCGGGGAGCTGTTTTTT
cdr3_aa: CASSPRTDSTGELFF

j_call: TRBJ2-1
clone_size: -
v_call: TRBV5-1
d_call: TRBD2
cdr3_nt: TGCGCCAGCAGCTCCGGGCCCGGGACTAGCGGGGGTAATGAGCAGTTCTTC
cdr3_aa: CASSSGPGTSGGNEQFF

j_call: TRBJ2-3
clone_size: -
v_call: TRBV18
d_call: TRBD1
cdr3_nt: TGTGCCAGCTCACCAACGACAGGGGGCGGTCCAGATACGCAGTATTTT
cdr3_aa: CASSPTTGGGPDTQYF

j_call: TRBJ1-5
clone_size: -
v_call: TRBV19
d_call: TRBD1
cdr3_nt: TGTGCCAGTAGTATAGGGACAGGGAACAATCAGCCCCAGCATTTT
cdr3_aa: CASSIGTGNNQPQHF

j_call: TRBJ2-6
clone_size: few
v_call: TRBV6-5
d_call: TRBD1
cdr3_nt: TGTGCCAGCAGATACACAGGGGATTCTGGGGCCAACGTCCTGACTTTC
cdr3_aa: CASRYTGDSGANVLTF

j_call: TRBJ1-2
clone_size: -
v_call: TRBV6-5
d_call: TRBD1
cdr3_nt: TGTGCCAGCAGTTCTCCGATTACAGGGGGAGGCGGCTACACCTTC
cdr3_aa: CASSSPITGGGGYTF

j_call: TRBJ2-5
clone_size: -
v_call: TRBV4-3
d_call: TRBD1
cdr3_nt: TGCGCCAGCAGCCATGGGACAGGGGAGGAGACCCAGTACTTC
cdr3_aa: CASSHGTGEETQYF

j_call: TRBJ2-3
clone_size: once
v_call: TRBV25-1
d_call: -
cdr3_nt: TGTGCCAGCAGTGGACAGGTGGATACGCAGTATTTT
cdr3_aa: CASSGQVDTQYF

j_call: TRBJ2-3
clone_size: -
v_call: TRBV11-3
d_call: -
cdr3_nt: TGTGCCAGCAGCCCCGAGCCAGGACACACAGATACGCAGTATTTT
cdr3_aa: CASSPEPGHTDTQYF

j_call: TRBJ2-5
clone_size: -
v_call: TRBV7-2
d_call: TRBD2
cdr3_nt: TGTGCCAGCAGCTTACTTAGTTCGGGAGGTAGGGAGACCCAGTACTTC
cdr3_aa: CASSLLSSGGRETQYF

j_call: TRBJ2-2
clone_size: -
v_call: TRBV9
d_call: -
cdr3_nt: TGTGCCAGCAGCGCCACCCGGTGGAGCACCGGGGAGCTGTTTTTT
cdr3_aa: CASSATRWSTGELFF

j_call: TRBJ1-6
clone_size: -
v_call: TRBV4-2
d_call: -
cdr3_nt: TGTGCCAGCAGCCCAACGACAGGCTCACCCCTCCACTTT
cdr3_aa: CASSPTTGSPLHF

j_call: TRBJ2-5
clone_size: -
v_call: TRBV15
d_call: TRBD2
cdr3_nt: TGTGCCACCAGCAGAGAACTAGCGCAAGAGACCCAGTACTTC
cdr3_aa: CATSRELAQETQYF

j_call: TRBJ2-7
clone_size: -
v_call: TRBV2
d_call: TRBD1
cdr3_nt: TGTGCCAGCACCGAACGGACAGGGTATTACGAGCAGTACTTC
cdr3_aa: CASTERTGYYEQYF

j_call: TRBJ1-4
clone_size: -
v_call: TRBV7-3
d_call: -
cdr3_nt: TGTGCCAGCAGTCAAGGGCTGGGGGCACACGAAAAACTGTTTTTT
cdr3_aa: CASSQGLGAHEKLFF

j_call: TRBJ1-5
clone_size: few
v_call: TRBV18
d_call: -
cdr3_nt: TGTGCCAGCACTGACAGAAATCAGCCCCAGCATTTT
cdr3_aa: CASTDRNQPQHF

j_call: TRBJ2-2
clone_size: -
v_call: TRBV9
d_call: -
cdr3_nt: TGTGCCAGCAGCGCTGGGGGGGCCCGGACCACCGGGGAGCTGTTTTTT
cdr3_aa: CASSAGGARTTGELFF

j_call: TRBJ1-1
clone_size: -
v_call: TRBV6-5
d_call: -
cdr3_nt: TGTGCCACCTGGTCTACCGGGAACACTGAAGCTTTCTTT
cdr3_aa: CATWSTGNTEAFF

j_call: TRBJ2-1
clone_size: -
v_call: TRBV9
d_call: TRBD2
cdr3_nt: TGTGCCAGCAGCGTAGGAGGACTAGCGGGCTACAATGAGCAGTTCTTC
cdr3_aa: CASSVGGLAGYNEQFF

j_call: TRBJ2-1
clone_size: -
v_call: TRBV12-3/TRBV12-4
d_call: -
cdr3_nt: TGTGCCAGCAGTTTACTAGCCCTAGGTGAGCAGTTCTTC
cdr3_aa: CASSLLALGEQFF

j_call: TRBJ2-1
clone_size: once
v_call: TRBV19
d_call: -
cdr3_nt: TGTGCCAGTAGTATTCTACAGGCTGGCAATGAGCAGTTCTTC
cdr3_aa: CASSILQAGNEQFF

j_call: TRBJ2-7
clone_size: -
v_call: TRBV5-4
d_call: -
cdr3_nt: TGTGCCAGCAGCTTGGCAGGCAGCTACGAGCAGTACTTC
cdr3_aa: CASSLAGSYEQYF

j_call: TRBJ2-5
clone_size: -
v_call: TRBV29-1
d_call: TRBD1
cdr3_nt: TGCAGCGTTGAGGAAGGACAGGGGGAGACCCAGTACTTC
cdr3_aa: CSVEEGQGETQYF

j_call: TRBJ2-3
clone_size: -
v_call: TRBV11-2
d_call: TRBD2
cdr3_nt: TGTGCCAGCAGCTTTACTAGCGGGGGGCTTAAAAATACAGATACGCAGTATTTT
cdr3_aa: CASSFTSGGLKNTDTQYF

j_call: TRBJ1-1
clone_size: -
v_call: TRBV30
d_call: -
cdr3_nt: TGTGCCTGGAGTGTACGGGAAGGCGCTGAAGCTTTCTTT
cdr3_aa: CAWSVREGAEAFF

j_call: TRBJ2-3
clone_size: once
v_call: TRBV6-5
d_call: TRBD2
cdr3_nt: TGTGCCAGCAGTTACTCAGGACTAGCGACAGATACGCAGTATTTT
cdr3_aa: CASSYSGLATDTQYF

j_call: TRBJ1-1
clone_size: -
v_call: TRBV5-1
d_call: -
cdr3_nt: TGCGCCAGCAGCTTGGTCAGGTCCACTGAAGCTTTCTTT
cdr3_aa: CASSLVRSTEAFF

j_call: TRBJ2-3
clone_size: -
v_call: TRBV7-2
d_call: -
cdr3_nt: TGTGCCAGCAGCGTCTCCGGGACTCCTAGCACAGATACGCAGTATTTT
cdr3_aa: CASSVSGTPSTDTQYF

j_call: TRBJ1-5
clone_size: -
v_call: TRBV30
d_call: TRBD1
cdr3_nt: TGTGCCTGGGACAGGGTAGGGCAGCCCCAGCATTTT
cdr3_aa: CAWDRVGQPQHF

j_call: TRBJ2-3
clone_size: -
v_call: TRBV4-1
d_call: TRBD2
cdr3_nt: TGCGCCAGCAGCCAAGATCCGGGGGGGTTTGATACGCAGTATTTT
cdr3_aa: CASSQDPGGFDTQYF

j_call: TRBJ1-2
clone_size: -
v_call: TRBV25-1
d_call: -
cdr3_nt: TGTGCCAGCAGTGAAAACGGACACCTTTATGGCTACACCTTC
cdr3_aa: CASSENGHLYGYTF

j_call: TRBJ1-5
clone_size: medium-sized
v_call: TRBV5-1
d_call: -
cdr3_nt: TGCGCCAGCAGCTTGGACGGGGGGATAGGTCAGCCCCAGCATTTT
cdr3_aa: CASSLDGGIGQPQHF

j_call: TRBJ2-5
clone_size: -
v_call: TRBV9
d_call: -
cdr3_nt: TGTGCCAGCAGCGTTACTAGCACTGGGGAGACCCAGTACTTC
cdr3_aa: CASSVTSTGETQYF

j_call: TRBJ2-3
clone_size: -
v_call: TRBV6-5
d_call: TRBD2
cdr3_nt: TGTGCCAGCAGTAGGGGACTAGCACTCGCAGATACGCAGTATTTT
cdr3_aa: CASSRGLALADTQYF

j_call: TRBJ2-7
clone_size: few
v_call: TRBV12-3/TRBV12-4
d_call: -
cdr3_nt: TGTGCCAGCAGTCCCGTCGGTTCCTACGAGCAGTACTTC
cdr3_aa: CASSPVGSYEQYF

j_call: TRBJ1-1
clone_size: -
v_call: TRBV5-4
d_call: -
cdr3_nt: TGTGCCAGCAGCTTGGCCGAGACAAGCACTGAAGCTTTCTTT
cdr3_aa: CASSLAETSTEAFF

j_call: TRBJ1-3
clone_size: -
v_call: TRBV5-1
d_call: TRBD1
cdr3_nt: TGCGCCAGCAGCTTGGACCTGGCAGGGGGAGACACCATATATTTT
cdr3_aa: CASSLDLAGGDTIYF

j_call: TRBJ2-7
clone_size: -
v_call: TRBV6-5
d_call: TRBD1
cdr3_nt: TGTGCCAGCGGATGGGACAGGTTCTCCTACGAGCAGTACTTC
cdr3_aa: CASGWDRFSYEQYF

j_call: TRBJ1-1
clone_size: -
v_call: TRBV7-2
d_call: -
cdr3_nt: TGTGCCAGCAGCTTCTACACTGAAGCTTTCTTT
cdr3_aa: CASSFYTEAFF

j_call: TRBJ1-1
clone_size: -
v_call: TRBV21-1
d_call: -
cdr3_nt: TGTGCCAGCAGCCCTAGGACAGGCTTTAACACTGAAGCTTTCTTT
cdr3_aa: CASSPRTGFNTEAFF

j_call: TRBJ1-2
clone_size: few
v_call: TRBV7-2
d_call: TRBD1
cdr3_nt: TGTGCCAGCAGCCAGAGGGTACAGGGGAACTATGGCTACACCTTC
cdr3_aa: CASSQRVQGNYGYTF

j_call: TRBJ1-6
clone_size: -
v_call: TRBV19
d_call: -
cdr3_nt: TGTGCCAGTAGCTTCGGGGATAATTCACCCCTCCACTTT
cdr3_aa: CASSFGDNSPLHF

j_call: TRBJ1-2
clone_size: few
v_call: TRBV5-1
d_call: TRBD1
cdr3_nt: TGCGCCAGCAGACCCGACAGGGGAGACTATGGCTACACCTTC
cdr3_aa: CASRPDRGDYGYTF

j_call: TRBJ2-1
clone_size: -
v_call: TRBV6-5
d_call: -
cdr3_nt: TGTGCCAGCAGTTACTTCGGTGAGCAGTTCTTC
cdr3_aa: CASSYFGEQFF

j_call: TRBJ1-6
clone_size: -
v_call: TRBV2
d_call: -
cdr3_nt: TGTGCCAGCAGTGAAGTACGAGGGTCAGTTAATTCACCCCTCCACTTT
cdr3_aa: CASSEVRGSVNSPLHF

j_call: TRBJ2-4
clone_size: few
v_call: TRBV27
d_call: -
cdr3_nt: TGTGCCAGCAGTCCAGGGATTGGGCTAGCCAAAAACATTCAGTACTTC
cdr3_aa: CASSPGIGLAKNIQYF

j_call: TRBJ1-2
clone_size: -
v_call: TRBV29-1
d_call: TRBD1
cdr3_nt: TGCAGCGTTGAGGGACAGGGTAGAGGCTACACCTTC
cdr3_aa: CSVEGQGRGYTF

j_call: TRBJ1-1
clone_size: -
v_call: TRBV18
d_call: -
cdr3_nt: TGTGCCAGCTCACCACAGGGGGTCAGTAACACTGAAGCTTTCTTT
cdr3_aa: CASSPQGVSNTEAFF

j_call: TRBJ1-5
clone_size: -
v_call: TRBV19
d_call: -
cdr3_nt: TGTGCCAGTAGCCCGACGATGGGAGGGCCCCAGCATTTT
cdr3_aa: CASSPTMGGPQHF

j_call: TRBJ2-7
clone_size: -
v_call: TRBV10-2
d_call: TRBD1
cdr3_nt: TGCGCCAGCAGTAAAGACAGGGACTACGAGCAGTACTTC
cdr3_aa: CASSKDRDYEQYF

j_call: TRBJ1-6
clone_size: -
v_call: TRBV27
d_call: -
cdr3_nt: TGTGCCAGCAGCCCTCGGTCGCGGGTGGTGGATTGGAATTCACCCCTCCACTTT
cdr3_aa: CASSPRSRVVDWNSPLHF

j_call: TRBJ1-3
clone_size: -
v_call: TRBV18
d_call: -
cdr3_nt: TGTGCCAGCTCACCCCTTGGGGGGGGCTCTGGAAACACCATATATTTT
cdr3_aa: CASSPLGGGSGNTIYF

j_call: TRBJ2-1
clone_size: -
v_call: TRBV6-2/TRBV6-3
d_call: -
cdr3_nt: TGTGCCAGCAGTTACTCGATAGTAACCCCCTACAATGAGCAGTTCTTC
cdr3_aa: CASSYSIVTPYNEQFF

j_call: TRBJ2-1
clone_size: once
v_call: TRBV7-9
d_call: TRBD2
cdr3_nt: TGTGCCGGCAGCTTAGCGCTAGGGGAGGGAGATGAGCAGTTCTTC
cdr3_aa: CAGSLALGEGDEQFF